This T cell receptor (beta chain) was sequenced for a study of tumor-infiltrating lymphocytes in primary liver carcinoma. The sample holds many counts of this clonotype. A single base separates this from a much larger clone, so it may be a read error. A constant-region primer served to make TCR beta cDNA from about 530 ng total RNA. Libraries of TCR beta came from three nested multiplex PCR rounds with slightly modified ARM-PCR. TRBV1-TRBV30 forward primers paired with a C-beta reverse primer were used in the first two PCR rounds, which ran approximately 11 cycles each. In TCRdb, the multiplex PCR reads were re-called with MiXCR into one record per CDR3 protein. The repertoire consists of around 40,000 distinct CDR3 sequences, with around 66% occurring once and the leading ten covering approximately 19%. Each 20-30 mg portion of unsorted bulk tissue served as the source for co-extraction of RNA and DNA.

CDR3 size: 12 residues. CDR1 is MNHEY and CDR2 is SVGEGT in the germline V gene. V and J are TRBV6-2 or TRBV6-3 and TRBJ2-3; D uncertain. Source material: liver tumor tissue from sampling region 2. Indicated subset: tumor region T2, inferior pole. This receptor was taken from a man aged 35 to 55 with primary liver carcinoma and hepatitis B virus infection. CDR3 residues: CAGRPSADTQYF. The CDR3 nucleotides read TGTGCCGGCAGGCCCTCTGCGGATACGCAGTATTTT.